The sequence of this T cell receptor (beta chain) was determined in a study of blood T cell repertoires in COVID-19 (dated by TCRdb to 2020 to 2022). In the study overall: Samples from collaborators originated in the United States, Italy and Spain and spanned both the acute and convalescent phases of COVID-19. The repertoires were released in a freely available public database meant as a resource for research on the immune response to SARS-CoV-2. Where available, HLA class I and class II types were taken from metadata supplied by the sample provider and were not determined by assay-based typing. The samples were drawn from two sources: the first 160 participants of the ongoing ImmuneRACE study, and fewer than 1,500 subjects contributed by 6 global collaborators. Subjects who had been exposed to COVID-19, were actively infected with it, or had recovered from it provided the deeply sampled blood TCRbeta repertoires that made up the dataset. The prospective study material was composed of cDNA or gDNA derived from T cells, B-cell-depleted T cells, or PBMCs. A de-identified subject ID, COVID-19 status, age in years and sex were almost always included in the sample metadata.

On this clone itself: Its specific antigen is unknown. The junction and the germline gene differ at one end; a read error may be behind it.

At one collaborating source in Seattle, patients were enrolled during active infection and were followed longitudinally through the course of disease. Collaborating institutions collected whole blood in K2EDTA tubes following their own protocols. Collaborator samples were shipped for TCRbeta analysis as frozen whole blood, isolated PBMCs, or DNA extracted from either sample type. CDR3 length: 14 amino acids, cysteine to phenylalanine. This entry keeps only the CDR3 DNA: 42 bases, framed from base 1. According to the germline V gene, CDR1 reads KGHSH and CDR2 reads LQKENI. What the research found in general, with its limitations: Clinical and demographic metadata were provided uncurated, with the amount varying by source and participant.

TCRbeta CDR3 regions were amplified from genomic DNA using the immunoSEQ Assay, a bias-controlled multiplex PCR. The published analysis was carried out like this. Nucleated cell counts per sample were estimated from amplification of reference gene primers within the assay. To quantify the absolute abundance of each unique TCRbeta CDR3 rearrangement, sequence reads were collapsed and filtered. Productive Simpson clonality was computed per sample as the square root of Simpson's diversity index over productive rearrangements. In TCRdb, the immuneACCESS table is reduced to in-frame sequences with V and J assigned. These tables do not hold every clone; where another copy was compared, an unresolved V gene accounts for under half, and the others remain unexplained. V and J calls and clone size follow that table, whereas D and trimming were derived from the DNA. In this sample the table shows about 50,000 clones, approximately 81% of which occur a single time. About 22% of the sample is in the top ten clones.

The source of this sequence is a woman older than 75 with COVID-19, enrolled during active disease. The sequenced material came from peripheral blood. This chain joins TRBV18 to TRBJ1-1; no D gene call is confident. The nucleotide sequence is given as TGTGCCAGCTCACCACTGCAGGCGAGGACTGAGGCTTTCTTT. This translates into CASSPLQARTEAFF.